Shown below are 32 T cell receptor beta chains from a single sample sequenced in a study of neurological immune-mediated disorders. Each CDR3 protein gets one entry after TCRdb re-called the 5' RACE reads with MiXCR. Seen here are about 16,000 distinct CDR3 sequences, roughly 14% observed once, and the top ten hold about 13%. Sequencing was performed on PBMCs. All receptors derive from a man aged 60 to 69 with HTLV-1-associated myelopathy (HAM/TSP).

This clonotype was seen many times. The CDR3 region is CATTWDAGNTIYF. The CDR3 DNA is TGCGCCACGACATGGGACGCTGGAAACACCATATATTTT. The chain employs TRBV10-2 and TRBJ1-3; the D gene is possibly TRBD1 (5 bases). The germline gives CDR1 WSHSY, CDR2 SAAADI. V lost 10 bases and J lost 2, with 12 bases in between. This CDR3 region has 13 residues.

This clonotype came up many times. The V call is TRBV20-1, the J call TRBJ1-1; the D gene is possibly TRBD1 (5 bases). Trimming cost V 2 bases and J 4 bases, with 14 bases left between them. This CDR3 comprises 14 residues. Germline loops: CDR1 DFQATT, CDR2 SNEGSKA (reference sequence). This CDR3 is CSARNVQARTEAFF. CDR3 in DNA: TGCAGTGCTAGAAACGTACAGGCCCGCACTGAAGCTTTCTTT.

This clonotype occurred many times. V usage is TRBV5-1 and J usage is TRBJ2-3; possibly TRBD2 for D (5 bases). Germline-derived CDR1 and CDR2 are SGHRS and YFSETQ. This CDR3 has 16 residues. V dropped 2 bases and J dropped 2 bases, with 15 bases sitting between them. The CDR3 protein is CASSFYASGNTDTQYF. Here the CDR3 DNA reads TGCGCCAGCAGCTTTTATGCGTCGGGGAACACAGATACGCAGTATTTT.

Worth noting for this clonotype: A much larger clone is a single base away; this may be a read error. The chain is built from TRBV10-2 and TRBJ1-1; D possibly corresponds to TRBD1 (6 bases). This CDR3 is 13 amino acids long. Per the germline V gene, CDR1 is WSHSY and CDR2 is SAAADI. As DNA, the CDR3 is TGCGCCAGCAGTCCAGGGGTCCAGACTGAAGCTCTCTTT. It is translated as CASSPGVQTEALF.

At least ten counts were recorded for this clonotype. The CDR3 region has the DNA TGTGCCAGCAGCCCCCTGGTTAGCGGGGGGGAGGGGACCCAGTACTTC. Translating it yields CASSPLVSGGEGTQYF. The chain couples TRBV3-1 to TRBJ2-5; 11 nucleotides align to TRBD2. The CDR3 has 16 amino acids. The junction had 11 bases not matched to a gene; V was cut back by 4 bases and J by 7 bases. Germline assignment: CDR1 LGHDT and CDR2 YNNKEL (reference sequence).

Within the sample, this clonotype is medium-sized. V and J are TRBV12-3 or TRBV12-4 and TRBJ2-2; D is ambiguous. The CDR3 extends over 12 amino acids. With 0 bases removed from V and 6 bases from J, the gap between germline ends came to 2 bases. The CDR3 loop reads CASSLAAGELFF. The DNA of the CDR3 is TGTGCCAGCAGTTTAGCGGCCGGGGAGCTGTTTTTT.

At least ten counts were recorded for this clonotype. The chain employs TRBV18 and TRBJ1-2; no clear D. V gave up 3 bases and J gave up 2 bases, with 19 bases separating them. Germline V gives CDR1 KGHSH, CDR2 LQKENI. This CDR3 has 17 residues. CDR3 in DNA: TGTGCCAGCTCACCTTTCACCGCTACCCGACTCAACTATGGCTACACCTTC. As protein: CASSPFTATRLNYGYTF. The whole variable domain, filled in from reference TRBV18 and TRBJ1-2, reads NAGVMQNPRHLVRRRGQEARLRCSPMKGHSHVYWYRQLPEEGLKFMVYLQKENIIDESGMPKERFSAEFPKEGPSILRIQQVVRGDSAAYFCASSPFTATRLNYGYTFGSGTRLTVV.

At least ten counts were recorded for this clonotype. This sequence joins TRBV28 and TRBJ2-7; the match to TRBD2 covers 8 bases. With 2 bases clipped from V and 2 bases from J, the junction kept 2 bases outside the gene matches. The CDR3 covers 14 residues. CDR1 and CDR2 (germline): MDHEN, SYDVKM. The CDR3 is CASSLAGGTYEQYF. CDR3 bases: TGTGCCAGCAGTTTAGCGGGGGGAACCTACGAGCAGTACTTC.

For this clonotype: This may come from a read error, since a much larger clone is one base off. This rearrangement joins TRBV7-2 to TRBJ2-1; possibly TRBD2 for D (5 bases). Germline V lookup: CDR1 SGHTA, CDR2 FQGNSA. The CDR3 is made up of 15 amino acids. V was pared by 0 bases and J by 8 bases, with 14 bases between. The CDR3 protein is CASSLAGCSRDEQFF. CDR3 in DNA: TGTGCCAGCAGCTTAGCGGGGTGCTCGCGGGATGAGCAGTTCTTC.

This clonotype was detected ten times or more. J is TRBJ2-5 and V is TRBV6-1; either TRBD1 or TRBD2 may fit D (5 bases each). This CDR3 has 15 residues. Between the trimmed V and J ends, which lost 2 bases and 5 bases, there was a span of 15 bases. The germline V gene encodes CDR1 MNHNS and CDR2 SASEGT. CDR3 sequence: CASSESWGTGETQYF. For the CDR3, the DNA is TGTGCCAGCAGTGAAAGTTGGGGGACGGGGGAGACCCAGTACTTC.

By share, this clonotype ranks as large. V and J are TRBV5-1 and TRBJ2-3; D is unresolved. CDR3 size: 16 residues. CDR1 is SGHRS, CDR2 YFSETQ, per germline. V was pared by 6 bases and J by 0 bases, with 17 bases between. As DNA, the CDR3 is TGCGCCAGCAAATGGACCTCCTCTACTAGCACAGATACGCAGTATTTT. Protein sequence: CASKWTSSTSTDTQYF.

This clonotype was seen at least ten times. V and J are TRBV27 and TRBJ2-7, with 9 bases matching TRBD1. Unmatched junction bases numbered 8, after V lost 0 bases and J lost 5 bases. CDR3 length: 16 amino acids. The germline gives CDR1 MNHEY, CDR2 SMNVEV (reference sequence). The CDR3 DNA follows: TGTGCCAGCAGTTTATCGCCCCGGGACAGGGTAAACGAGCAGTACTTC. Its protein product is CASSLSPRDRVNEQYF.

This clonotype occurred many times. The rearrangement joins TRBV7-2 to TRBJ2-7, with D perhaps TRBD1 (6 bases). Trimming stripped 5 bases from V and 2 bases from J, with 13 bases between. The CDR3 extends over 14 amino acids. Germline V gives CDR1 SGHTA, CDR2 FQGNSA. CDR3: CASSLRQAPYEQYF. In DNA form, the CDR3 reads TGTGCCAGCAGCCTCCGACAGGCTCCCTACGAGCAGTACTTC.

This clonotype qualifies as medium-sized. The rearrangement uses TRBV10-3 and TRBJ1-1; possibly TRBD1 for D (5 bases). V shed 2 bases and J shed 11 bases, with 21 bases lying between them. The V gene's germline CDR1 is ENHRY and CDR2 SYGVKD. The CDR3 extends over 15 amino acids. CDR3 bases: TGTGCCATCAGTGAGCCGACCCGAGGGGCTCCCGGGGCTTTCTTT. Its translation: CAISEPTRGAPGAFF.

This clonotype was observed at least ten times. The rearrangement links TRBV5-1 to TRBJ1-5, with unresolved D. The CDR3 loop spans 15 amino acids. The V end lost 4 bases, the J end lost 6 bases, and 17 bases lay between the germline ends. Germline CDR1 is SGHRS and CDR2 is YFSETQ. The CDR3 sequence is CASSPRRGGPQPQHF. CDR3 nucleotides: TGCGCCAGCAGCCCCCGACGGGGTGGGCCTCAGCCCCAGCATTTT.

This clonotype was found many times. The chain links TRBV7-9 to TRBJ2-7; the D is unclear. CDR3 length: 13 residues. V dropped 5 bases and J dropped 6 bases, with 14 bases sitting between them. In germline, CDR1 is SEHNR, CDR2 FQNEAQ (reference sequence). This CDR3 reads CASSPDRRSEQYF. CDR3 nucleotide sequence: TGTGCCAGCAGCCCCGACCGACGCAGCGAGCAGTACTTC. Complete variable domain (other parts from reference TRBV7-9 and TRBJ2-7): DTGVSQNPRHKITKRGQNVTFRCDPISEHNRLYWYRQTLGQGPEFLTYFQNEAQLEKSRLLSDRFSAERPKGSFSTLEIQRTEQGDSAMYLCASSPDRRSEQYFGPGTRLTVT.

This clonotype was counted at least ten times. V usage is TRBV5-1 and J usage is TRBJ2-3; D is possibly TRBD2 (6 bases). Germline assignment: CDR1 SGHRS and CDR2 YFSETQ. V lost 0 bases and J lost 4, with 6 bases in between. The CDR3 consists of 13 residues. CDR3 coding DNA: TGCGCCAGCAGCTTGGCTAGCGCAGATACGCAGTATTTT. Protein sequence: CASSLASADTQYF.

Ten or more counts support this clonotype. The chain's CDR3 is CSARGQGRKNEQFF. In DNA form, the CDR3 reads TGCAGTGCTCGCGGACAGGGGAGGAAGAATGAGCAGTTCTTC. The J gene is TRBJ2-1, the V gene TRBV20-1; TRBD1 agrees at 9 bases. Germline V gives CDR1 DFQATT, CDR2 SNEGSKA (reference sequence). With V trimmed by 5 bases and J by 7 bases, 9 bases remained unmatched. The CDR3 loop spans 14 amino acids.

There are many counts of this clonotype. The chain uses TRBV27 and TRBJ1-5; 9 bases align to TRBD1. With 5 bases clipped from V and 4 bases from J, the junction kept 3 bases outside the gene matches. Germline V gives CDR1 MNHEY, CDR2 SMNVEV (reference sequence). The CDR3 has 14 amino acids. CDR3 protein: CASSKGTGNQPQHF. The DNA for the CDR3 is TGTGCCAGCAGTAAAGGGACAGGGAATCAGCCCCAGCATTTT.

This clonotype was found many times. V is TRBV6-5 and J is TRBJ2-7; 9 positions agree with TRBD2. V lost 5 bases, J lost 4 bases, and 9 bases stayed unmatched. CDR3 length: 15 residues. Germline loops: CDR1 MNHEY, CDR2 SVGAGI. The CDR3 reads CASSDHSGGGYEQYF. The CDR3, as DNA: TGTGCCAGCAGTGACCATAGCGGGGGTGGTTACGAGCAGTACTTC.

The chain couples TRBV5-1 to TRBJ2-1; D is possibly TRBD1 or TRBD2 (5 bases each). The V end lost 4 bases, the J end lost 5 bases, and 10 bases lay between the germline ends. Germline V lookup: CDR1 SGHRS, CDR2 YFSETQ. This CDR3 has 13 residues. CDR3 residues: CASSRDPNNEQFF. The CDR3 nucleotides read TGCGCCAGCAGCCGGGACCCTAACAATGAGCAGTTCTTC.

This clonotype showed up many times. V usage is TRBV9 and J usage is TRBJ2-3; 11 bases agree with TRBD2. V lost 4 bases, J lost 4 bases, and 11 bases stayed unmatched. The germline V gene has CDR1 SGDLS and CDR2 YYNGEE. This CDR3 contains 17 residues. The CDR3: CASSPRTGTSGADTQYF. Written as DNA, the CDR3 is TGTGCCAGCAGCCCCCGAACCGGGACTAGCGGCGCAGATACGCAGTATTTT.

This clonotype was seen at least ten times. The chain couples TRBV5-1 to TRBJ2-2; 8 bases fit TRBD1. The CDR3 is 15 amino acids. The germline gives CDR1 SGHRS, CDR2 YFSETQ. J gave up 2 bases and V 7 bases, and 7 bases lay outside the gene matches. The CDR3, as DNA: TGCGCCAGCTCTGAAGACAGGGGTAACACCGGGGAGCTGTTTTTT. Its translation: CASSEDRGNTGELFF.

This clonotype ranks as medium-sized (0.01 to 0.1%). CDR3 DNA sequence: TGTGCCAGCAGCCTCGTGGGAGGACAGGGGTCAGATACGCAGTATTTT. Translation gives CASSLVGGQGSDTQYF. This chain links TRBV7-9 with TRBJ2-3; 9 positions agree with TRBD1. V was clipped by 5 bases and J by 4 bases; unmatched bases: 10. CDR1 and CDR2 from the germline V gene are SEHNR and FQNEAQ (reference sequence). The CDR3 sequence is 16 residues long.

In its sample, this clonotype ranks as medium-sized. The V gene is TRBV20-1, the J gene TRBJ2-1; 8 nucleotides line up with TRBD2. CDR1 is DFQATT and CDR2 is SNEGSKA in the germline V gene (reference sequence). CDR3 size: 16 residues. The V segment lost 0 bases and the J segment 4 bases; nucleotides outside the gene matches: 8. The CDR3 sequence is CSARDRGLAGYNEQFF. CDR3 nucleotides: TGCAGTGCTAGAGATCGGGGGCTAGCGGGTTACAATGAGCAGTTCTTC.

Ten or more counts support this clonotype. The germline gene is not matched at one end of the junction; a read error may be the cause. The chain recombines TRBV20-1 with TRBJ1-5, with a possible D match to TRBD1 (5 bases). The V gene's germline CDR1 is DFQATT and CDR2 SNEGSKA (reference sequence). The CDR3 extends over 16 amino acids. The CDR3 sequence: CSARDGTAVSNQPQHF. CDR3 sequence (DNA): TGCAGTGCGAGAGATGGGACGGCGGTCAGCAATCAGCCCCAGCATTTT.

This clonotype was counted between two and nine times. The chain combines TRBV11-3 with TRBJ2-3; D gene unclear. The V and J ends lost 6 bases and 3 bases respectively, with 16 bases between them. The CDR3 is 15 amino acids. CDR1 is SGHNT and CDR2 is YENEEA in the germline V gene. The CDR3 DNA is TGTGCCAGCAGTTCCCAATCCTCCACGACAGATACGCAGTATTTT. It is translated as CASSSQSSTTDTQYF.

This clonotype was recorded at least ten times. This sequence joins TRBV27 and TRBJ2-7, with a weak D call TRBD2 (5 bases). Germline loops: CDR1 MNHEY, CDR2 SMNVEV (reference sequence). CDR3 length equals 14 residues. The V end was cut by 6 bases, the J end by 0 bases, with 12 bases between. CDR3 nucleotide sequence: TGTGCCAGCAGCCGAACTAGGAGCTCCTACGAGCAGTACTTC. This encodes CASSRTRSSYEQYF.

This clonotype was observed many times. The CDR3 region is CASSSPIRLADTDTQYF. DNA for the CDR3: TGCGCCAGCAGCTCCCCGATCAGACTAGCAGACACAGATACGCAGTATTTT. This sequence joins TRBV4-1 and TRBJ2-3; 7 bases agree with TRBD2. The CDR3 covers 17 residues. From germline, CDR1 is MGHRA and CDR2 YSYEKL. V lost 5 bases, J lost 2 bases, and 13 bases stayed unmatched.

This clonotype was recorded at least ten times. The CDR3 sequence is CASSFGGRTDTQYF. The DNA of the CDR3 is TGTGCCAGCAGCTTCGGGGGCAGGACAGATACGCAGTATTTT. This rearrangement joins TRBV7-3 to TRBJ2-3; D may match TRBD1 or TRBD2 (6 bases each). Trimming left V 3 bases short and J 3 bases short, with 10 bases between. Germline values: CDR1 SGHTA, CDR2 FQGTGA. CDR3 length equals 14 residues. Using reference TRBV7-3 and TRBJ2-3 for the parts outside the CDR3, the full variable domain is GAGVSQTPSNKVTEKGKYVELRCDPISGHTALYWYRQSLGQGPEFLIYFQGTGAADDSGLPNDRFFAVRPEGSVSTLKIQRTERGDSAVYLCASSFGGRTDTQYFGPGTRLTVL.

This clonotype was found many times. The chain joins TRBV7-2 to TRBJ2-1, with TRBD2 identical over 12 bases. CDR3 size: 20 residues. V gave up 5 bases and J gave up 4 bases; unmatched junction bases: 18. In germline, CDR1 is SGHTA, CDR2 FQGNSA. CDR3 amino acids: CASSPRRLAGDARIYNEQFF. The CDR3, as DNA: TGTGCCAGCAGCCCACGTCGACTAGCGGGGGACGCCCGGATTTACAATGAGCAGTTCTTC.

V is TRBV19 and J is TRBJ2-7; possible D gene TRBD2, 6 bases. The length of the CDR3 is 12 residues. The germline V gene has CDR1 LNHDA and CDR2 SQIVND (reference sequence). The V gene lost 3 bases and the J gene lost 5 bases, with 8 bases spanning the gap. Written as DNA, the CDR3 is TGTGCCAGTAGTATTTGGGGGGACGAGCAGTACTTC. It encodes CASSIWGDEQYF.